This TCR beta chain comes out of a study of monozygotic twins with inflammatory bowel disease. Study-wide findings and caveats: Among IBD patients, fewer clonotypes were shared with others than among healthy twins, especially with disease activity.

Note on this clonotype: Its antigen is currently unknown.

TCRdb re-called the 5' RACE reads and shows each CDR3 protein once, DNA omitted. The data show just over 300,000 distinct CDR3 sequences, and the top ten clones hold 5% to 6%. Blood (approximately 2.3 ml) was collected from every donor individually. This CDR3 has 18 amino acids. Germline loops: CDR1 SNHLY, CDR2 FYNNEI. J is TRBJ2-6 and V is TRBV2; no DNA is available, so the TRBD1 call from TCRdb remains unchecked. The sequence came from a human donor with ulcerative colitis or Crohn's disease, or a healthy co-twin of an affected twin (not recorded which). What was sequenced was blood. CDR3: CASSGQGSPSSGANVLTF. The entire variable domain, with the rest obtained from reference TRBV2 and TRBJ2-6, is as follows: EPEVTQTPSHQVTQMGQEVILRCVPISNHLYFYWYRQILGQKVEFLVSFYNNEISEKSEIFDDQFSVERPDGSNFTLKIRSTKLEDSAMYFCASSGQGSPSSGANVLTFGAGSRLTVL.